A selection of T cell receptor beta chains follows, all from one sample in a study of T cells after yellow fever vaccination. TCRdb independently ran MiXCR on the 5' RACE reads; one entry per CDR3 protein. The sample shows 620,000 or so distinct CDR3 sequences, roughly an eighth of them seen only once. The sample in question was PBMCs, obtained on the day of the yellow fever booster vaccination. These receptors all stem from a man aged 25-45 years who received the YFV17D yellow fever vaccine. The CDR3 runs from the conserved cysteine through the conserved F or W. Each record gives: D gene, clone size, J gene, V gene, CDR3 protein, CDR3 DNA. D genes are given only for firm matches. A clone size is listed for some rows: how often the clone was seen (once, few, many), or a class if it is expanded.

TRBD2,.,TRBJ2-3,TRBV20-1,CCASDMRERVTDTQYF,TGCTGTGCTAGCGACATGCGGGAGAGAGTCACAGATACGCAGTATTTT
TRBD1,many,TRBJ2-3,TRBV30,CAGDRANTDTQYF,TGTGCCGGGGACAGGGCAAACACAGATACGCAGTATTTT
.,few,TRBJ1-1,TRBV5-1,CASSLQQGNTEAFF,TGCGCCAGCAGCTTGCAGCAGGGAAACACTGAAGCTTTCTTT
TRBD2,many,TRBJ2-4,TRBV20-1,CSASSLAENIQYF,TGCAGTGCTAGTTCACTAGCGGAAAACATTCAGTACTTC
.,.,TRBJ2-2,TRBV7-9,CASTRGGGGSRELFF,TGTGCCAGCACACGAGGCGGAGGAGGGTCCCGGGAGCTGTTTTTT
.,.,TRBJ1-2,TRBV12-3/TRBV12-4,CASSLDQAGGYTF,TGTGCCAGCAGTTTAGACCAGGCCGGTGGCTACACCTTC
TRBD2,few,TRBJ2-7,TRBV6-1,CASRLLAEASYEQYF,TGTGCCAGCAGACTGCTAGCGGAGGCGTCCTACGAGCAGTACTTC
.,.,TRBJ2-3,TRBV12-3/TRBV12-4,CASTLLANTDTQYF,TGTGCCAGCACCCTCTTGGCAAACACAGATACGCAGTATTTT
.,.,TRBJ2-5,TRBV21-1,CASTPRQSGAQYF,TGTGCCAGCACCCCCCGACAGTCAGGGGCCCAGTACTTC
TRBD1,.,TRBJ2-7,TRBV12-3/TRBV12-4,CASSRGDRGSYEQYF,TGTGCCAGCAGTCGTGGGGACAGGGGCTCCTACGAGCAGTACTTC
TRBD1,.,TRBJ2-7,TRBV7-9,CASSRDSLTLGEQYF,TGTGCCAGCAGCCGGGACAGCCTGACATTGGGCGAGCAGTACTTC
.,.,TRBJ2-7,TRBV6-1,CASSQQGIGVYEQYF,TGTGCCAGCAGCCAACAGGGAATAGGGGTTTACGAGCAGTACTTC
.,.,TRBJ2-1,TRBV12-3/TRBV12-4,CASSSNTENYNEQFF,TGTGCCAGCAGCTCGAATACTGAGAACTACAATGAGCAGTTCTTC
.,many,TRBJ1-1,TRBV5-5,CASSLVGGMNTEAFF,TGTGCCAGCAGCTTGGTAGGGGGAATGAACACTGAAGCTTTCTTT
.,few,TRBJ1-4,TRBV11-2,CASSIGWTGKLFF,TGTGCCAGCAGTATTGGGTGGACGGGAAAACTGTTTTTT
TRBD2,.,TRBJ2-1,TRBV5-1,CASSLPGLAGVNEQFF,TGCGCCAGCAGTCTACCGGGACTAGCGGGAGTTAATGAGCAGTTCTTC